Presented here are 15 T cell receptor beta chains from one specimen sequenced in a study of blood T cell repertoires in COVID-19 (dated by TCRdb to the early 2020s). The protocol used for the library was the immunoSEQ multiplex PCR assay. TCRdb carries this immuneACCESS record with in-frame sequences only. Its versions omit some clonotypes, under half of them owing to an unresolved V gene in the studies checked, with the rest unexplained. Here the sample has roughly 130,000 clones; around 87% occur a single time. More than 3.5% of the sample is held by the ten biggest clonotypes. What was sequenced was peripheral blood. The receptors here all came from a woman in her sixties with acute or convalescent COVID-19.

The J gene is TRBJ2-1, the V gene TRBV4-2, with 9 bases lining up with TRBD2. The CDR3 loop spans 17 amino acids. V lost 3 bases to trimming and J lost 4 bases; unmatched junction nucleotides: 10. CDR1 is LGHNA, CDR2 YNFKEQ, per germline. The CDR3 sequence: CASSHEPGLASYNEQFF. DNA of the CDR3: TGTGCCAGCAGCCACGAACCGGGACTAGCTTCTTACAATGAGCAGTTCTTC.

The chain has TRBV4-2 and TRBJ1-1; D not certain. The germline V gene has CDR1 LGHNA and CDR2 YNFKEQ. This CDR3 region has 15 residues. V lost 0 bases to trimming and J lost 1 base, with 9 bases between them. CDR3 in amino acids: CASSQDSQWNTEAFF. Written as DNA, the CDR3 is TGTGCCAGCAGCCAAGACTCTCAGTGGAACACTGAAGCTTTCTTT.

A few counts support this clone. The chain uses TRBV6-5 and TRBJ2-1; 8 bases agree with TRBD2. The CDR3 has 15 amino acids. With 7 bases clipped from V and 3 bases from J, the junction kept 8 bases outside the gene matches. Germline-derived CDR1 and CDR2 are MNHEY and SVGAGI. The chain's CDR3 is CASTRGLVGYNEQFF. Here the CDR3 DNA reads TGTGCCAGCACCCGGGGACTAGTGGGCTACAATGAGCAGTTCTTC.

The chain couples TRBV29-1 to TRBJ1-3; D may be TRBD1 (6 bases). Trimming pared 7 bases from V and 1 base from J, leaving 11 bases between. Germline-derived CDR1 and CDR2 are SQVTM and ANQGSEA. There are 13 residues in the CDR3. The DNA of the CDR3 is TGCAGCGCCCGAACAGGGTCTGGAAACACCATATATTTT. Translated, it gives CSARTGSGNTIYF.

The chain links TRBV27 to TRBJ1-1; D gene uncertain. This CDR3 is built from 14 residues. Trimming removed 5 bases from V and 1 base from J, with 11 bases in between. Germline lookup yields CDR1 MNHEY and CDR2 SMNVEV (reference sequence). The CDR3 loop is CASSLRITNTEAFF. The CDR3 DNA is TGTGCCAGCAGTCTACGAATCACGAACACTGAAGCTTTCTTT.

The chain carries TRBV11-1 and TRBJ1-2; 9 bases match TRBD1. Unmatched junction bases numbered 13, after V lost 5 bases and J lost 6 bases. Per the germline V gene, CDR1 is SGHAT and CDR2 is FQDESV (reference sequence). This CDR3 has 16 residues. The CDR3 DNA reads TGTGCCAGCAGCATCGGACAGGGGAGAACTCCCAATGGCTACACCTTC. Translating gives CASSIGQGRTPNGYTF.

The chain joins TRBV4-1 to TRBJ1-3; D unresolved. The CDR3 consists of 15 residues. V lost 5 bases and J 0 bases, leaving 11 bases between the germline ends. CDR1 is MGHRA, CDR2 YSYEKL, per germline. The CDR3 here is CASSYGPDSGNTIYF. The DNA for the CDR3 is TGCGCCAGCAGCTACGGTCCCGACTCTGGAAACACCATATATTTT.

The chain uses TRBV2 and TRBJ1-3, with TRBD1 as a possible D gene (5 bases). V lost 3 bases, J lost 8 bases, and 8 bases lay in between. The V gene's germline CDR1 is SNHLY and CDR2 FYNNEI. The CDR3 consists of 12 residues. CDR3 amino acids: CASSEAGYTIYF. CDR3 nucleotide sequence: TGTGCCAGCAGTGAGGCAGGGTACACCATATATTTT. Combining the CDR3 with reference TRBV2 and TRBJ1-3 gives the whole variable domain EPEVTQTPSHQVTQMGQEVILRCVPISNHLYFYWYRQILGQKVEFLVSFYNNEISEKSEIFDDQFSVERPDGSNFTLKIRSTKLEDSAMYFCASSEAGYTIYFGEGSWLTVV.

The chain uses TRBV6-5 and TRBJ2-1; 11 bases line up with TRBD1. V shed 6 bases and J 7 bases; nucleotides not matched to a gene: 5. Germline V gene lookup returns CDR1 MNHEY and CDR2 SVGAGI. This CDR3 is 14 amino acids long. CDR3 coding DNA: TGTGCCAGCAGCCTGGACAGGGGGCGGAATGAGCAGTTCTTC. Translating it yields CASSLDRGRNEQFF.

The chain has TRBV6-5 and TRBJ1-1, with D possibly being TRBD1 (6 bases). V dropped 6 bases and J dropped 5 bases, with 19 bases sitting between them. Germline assignment: CDR1 MNHEY and CDR2 SVGAGI. The CDR3 runs 15 residues. Here the CDR3 DNA reads TGTGCCAGCAGCCTCACCGCCGGGACAAGGACTGAAGCTTTCTTT. Translating gives CASSLTAGTRTEAFF.

The rearrangement links TRBV18 to TRBJ1-4; D may be TRBD1 (5 bases). The CDR3 length is 14 residues. From germline, CDR1 is KGHSH and CDR2 LQKENI. With 3 bases removed from V and 11 bases from J, the gap between germline ends came to 16 bases. The CDR3 region has the DNA TGTGCCAGCTCACCTGCTGGGAATAAGGGGAAACTGTTTTTT. Amino acids: CASSPAGNKGKLFF.

The gene calls are TRBV3-1 (or the pseudogene TRBV3-2) and TRBJ1-3, with TRBD1 matching 7 bases. V lost 3 bases to trimming and J lost 5 bases; unmatched junction nucleotides: 13. This CDR3 has 17 amino acids. Germline CDR1 is LGHDT and CDR2 is YNNKEL (reference sequence). This chain's CDR3 is CASSHRTLDRARNTIYF. In DNA, the CDR3 is TGTGCCAGCAGCCACAGGACTCTAGACAGGGCTCGAAACACCATATATTTT.

This chain joins TRBV10-1 and TRBJ2-1; TRBD2 is a possible D gene (6 bases). The germline V and J ends were trimmed by 4 bases and 6 bases, with 10 bases remaining between them. Germline values: CDR1 WNHNN, CDR2 SYGVQD (reference sequence). The CDR3 runs to 13 residues. The CDR3 nucleotides are TGCGCCAGCAGTGGGGGGGTCCGCAATGAGCAGTTCTTC. Protein sequence: CASSGGVRNEQFF.

The chain combines TRBV5-1 with TRBJ1-1; 7 nucleotides line up with TRBD1. Germline V gene lookup returns CDR1 SGHRS and CDR2 YFSETQ. The CDR3 runs to 14 residues. Germline trimming cut 5 bases from V and 3 bases from J; bases unmatched to any gene: 7. CDR3 coding DNA: TGCGCCAGCAGGCTAACAGGGGTTCACACTGAAGCTTTCTTT. The encoded protein is CASRLTGVHTEAFF.

This chain connects TRBV5-4 to TRBJ1-2, with D unclear. The germline V and J ends were trimmed by 0 bases and 7 bases, with 10 bases remaining between them. The V gene's germline CDR1 is SGHNT and CDR2 YYREEE (reference sequence). This CDR3 spans 13 amino acids. The CDR3 nucleotides read TGTGCCAGCAGCTTGGATGGGTCGGGTGGCTACACCTTC. Residues: CASSLDGSGGYTF. The full variable domain, completed using reference TRBV5-4 and TRBJ1-2, is ETGVTQSPTHLIKTRGQQVTLRCSSQSGHNTVSWYQQALGQGPQFIFQYYREEENGRGNFPPRFSGLQFPNYSSELNVNALELDDSALYLCASSLDGSGGYTFGSGTRLTVV.